Listed below are T cell receptor beta chains from one sample, sequenced in a study of blood T cell repertoires in COVID-19. Using immunoSEQ multiplex PCR, the repertoire was profiled, and TCRdb retains in-frame clones only, with some absent. This sample has roughly 89,000 clones; 80% occur once, and the top ten carry 10% to 13%. The specimen was peripheral blood. These receptors came from a woman in her 70s with acute or convalescent COVID-19. The CDR3 runs from the conserved cysteine through the conserved F or W. A D gene is named only where the DNA matches it firmly. Where a row states a size, it is once, few, many or the class of an expanded clone; other rows omit it.

d_call	clone_size	j_call	v_call	cdr3_nt	cdr3_aa
TRBD1	-	TRBJ1-1	TRBV7-2	TGTGCCAGCAGCTTATCGGGACAGTGGACTGAAGCTTTCTTT	CASSLSGQWTEAFF
-	-	TRBJ1-5	TRBV19	TGTGCCAGTAGTAAGGGCCCCCGTGGGGGCGATCAGCCCCAGCATTTT	CASSKGPRGGDQPQHF
-	-	TRBJ2-3	TRBV2	TGTGCCAGCAGTGGGCACTACCTTAGGCAGTATTTT	CASSGHYLRQYF
-	-	TRBJ1-2	TRBV2	TGTGCCAGCAGCCCCGACAAGACCTATGGCTACACCTTC	CASSPDKTYGYTF
-	-	TRBJ1-1	TRBV7-9	TGTGCCAGCAGCTTCTCAGGGGACACTGAAGCTTTCTTT	CASSFSGDTEAFF
TRBD2	-	TRBJ2-7	TRBV30	TGTGCCTGGAGTGGACTAGCGGGAAGGAACGAGCAGTACTTC	CAWSGLAGRNEQYF
TRBD2	-	TRBJ2-5	TRBV2	TGTGCCAGCAGTGTTGGTAGCGGGAGCGTTCAAGAGACCCAGTACTTC	CASSVGSGSVQETQYF
TRBD1	-	TRBJ2-2	TRBV10-3	TGTGCCATCCTACAGGGGGCAAACACCGGGGAGCTGTTTTTT	CAILQGANTGELFF
-	-	TRBJ2-1	TRBV19	TGTGCCAGTAGTCCCCCGCGTGGTGAGCAGTTCTTC	CASSPPRGEQFF
-	-	TRBJ2-5	TRBV2	TGTGCCAGCTCGAGACAAAGCCAAGAGACCCAGTACTTC	CASSRQSQETQYF
-	-	TRBJ2-1	TRBV28	TGTGCCAGCAGTGGTGACATCTTCTCCTACAATGAGCAGTTCTTC	CASSGDIFSYNEQFF
TRBD1	-	TRBJ2-3	TRBV29-1	TGCAGCGTCCGGACAGGGGGCACAGATACGCAGTATTTT	CSVRTGGTDTQYF
TRBD1	-	TRBJ1-2	TRBV10-1	TGCGCCAGGACTGAAGGGACAGCCATAAACTATGGCTACACCTTC	CARTEGTAINYGYTF
TRBD1	-	TRBJ1-4	TRBV6-2/TRBV6-3	TGTGCCAGCAGTCCCGGACAGGGCGGACCCCCTCTAAAACTGTTTTTT	CASSPGQGGPPLKLFF
TRBD2	-	TRBJ2-1	TRBV5-4	TGTGCCAGCAGCACGGGACTAGCGGCTTCGGGGGAGCAGTTCTTC	CASSTGLAASGEQFF
TRBD1	-	TRBJ1-2	TRBV5-1	TGCGCCAGCAGCCTATCCACAGGGGGTAGTCGTGGCTACACCTTC	CASSLSTGGSRGYTF
TRBD2	-	TRBJ2-3	TRBV2	TGTGCCAGCAGCCCGGGACTAGGCTTGGGTACGCAGTATTTT	CASSPGLGLGTQYF
-	-	TRBJ2-5	TRBV3-1/TRBV3-2	TGTGCCAGCAGCCAGTCTACTAGAAGTGAGACCCAGTACTTC	CASSQSTRSETQYF
-	-	TRBJ1-4	TRBV5-1	TGCGCCAGCAGCTTGGGGGTGGGGAGAAATGAAAAACTGTTTTTT	CASSLGVGRNEKLFF
-	-	TRBJ2-7	TRBV6-6	TGTGCCAGCAGTCCCCCAGGGGCCTACGAGCAGTACTTC	CASSPPGAYEQYF
TRBD2	few	TRBJ2-3	TRBV28	TGTGCCAGCAGTTCTTCCCCACTAGCGGGGGGGATAGATACGCAGTATTTT	CASSSSPLAGGIDTQYF
TRBD2	-	TRBJ2-7	TRBV27	TGTGCCAGCAGTTTAATTAGGGGACTAGTGTACGAGCAGTACTTC	CASSLIRGLVYEQYF
TRBD1	-	TRBJ2-7	TRBV29-1	TGCAGCGTCGTCCCCGTCCCCATCGGTAGGGGGCGGGTCGAGCAGTACTTC	CSVVPVPIGRGRVEQYF
-	once	TRBJ1-6	TRBV7-3	TGTGCCAGCAGCCTAGATAACAACTATAATTCACCCCTCCACTTT	CASSLDNNYNSPLHF
-	-	TRBJ1-1	TRBV2	TGTGCCACTGCACAGGGGAACACTGAAGCTTTCTTT	CATAQGNTEAFF
-	-	TRBJ1-1	TRBV30	TGTGCCTGGAGTGTTGGGGGGGCCAACACTGAAGCTTTCTTT	CAWSVGGANTEAFF
TRBD2	-	TRBJ2-2	TRBV4-2	TGTGCCAGCAGCCTGGGACTAGCGGGAGTTCTTGGTGACGGGGAGCTGTTTTTT	CASSLGLAGVLGDGELFF
-	-	TRBJ2-1	TRBV30	TGTGCCTGGAGTTTCAGCTCCTACAATGAGCAGTTCTTC	CAWSFSSYNEQFF
-	once	TRBJ1-1	TRBV6-5	TGTGCCAGCAGTTACGGGGCAACAACACTGAACGCTTTCTTT	CASSYGATTLNAFF
TRBD1	-	TRBJ1-1	TRBV20-1	TGCAGTGCTAGGACAGGGTTGGCTTTCTTT	CSARTGLAFF
TRBD1	-	TRBJ1-2	TRBV11-2	TGTGCCAGCAGCACCGGACAGGGTGCCTATGGCTACACCTTC	CASSTGQGAYGYTF
-	-	TRBJ2-6	TRBV6-5	TGTGCCAGCACGATGGGGAGTGGGGCCAACGTCCTGACTTTC	CASTMGSGANVLTF
TRBD2	-	TRBJ2-3	TRBV5-4	TGTGCCAGCAGCACAGGACTAGCCGCAGATACGCAGTATTTT	CASSTGLAADTQYF
-	-	TRBJ2-1	TRBV30	TGTGCCTGTAATAGCGGTTCCTACAATGAGCAGTTCTTC	CACNSGSYNEQFF
-	-	TRBJ2-1	TRBV4-3	TGCGCCAGCAGCCAAGATTTGCCGGGGGTACGCTACAATGAGCAGTTCTTC	CASSQDLPGVRYNEQFF
TRBD2	-	TRBJ2-1	TRBV19	TGTGCCAGTAGAGGAGCGGGGAGTCTGAATGAGCAGTTCTTC	CASRGAGSLNEQFF
TRBD1	-	TRBJ2-7	TRBV4-2	TGTGCCAGCAGCCAAGACACCCGGGACAGCCTTTACGAGCAGTACTTC	CASSQDTRDSLYEQYF
TRBD2	-	TRBJ2-1	TRBV19	TGTGCCAGTAGTGGACGGAGGACGACTAGCGGGAGAGAGAATGAGCAGTTCTTC	CASSGRRTTSGRENEQFF
-	-	TRBJ1-2	TRBV28	TGTGCCAGCAGCTACCTAGGAAACTATGGCTACACCTTC	CASSYLGNYGYTF
TRBD1	-	TRBJ2-3	TRBV5-6	TGTGCCAGCAGCTTAGGGACAGGGGTTCGCACAGATACGCAGTATTTT	CASSLGTGVRTDTQYF
TRBD2	-	TRBJ2-5	TRBV2	TGTGCCAGCAGCAGTAGCGGGAGTCAGGAGACCCAGTACTTC	CASSSSGSQETQYF
-	-	TRBJ1-1	TRBV29-1	TGCAGCGTTCATCAGACAGGGAACACTGAAGCTTTCTTT	CSVHQTGNTEAFF
-	-	TRBJ1-5	TRBV9	TGTGCCAGCAGCCCGTCAGGGGTCCTCAATCAGCCCCAGCATTTT	CASSPSGVLNQPQHF
TRBD1	many	TRBJ2-5	TRBV5-1	TGCGCCAGCAGCAGGGTCCTCCGGGACAGCGAAGAGACCCAGTACTTC	CASSRVLRDSEETQYF
TRBD1	-	TRBJ1-2	TRBV14	TGTGCCAGCAGCCAAGGGACAGGGCGGACGGGCTATGGCTACACCTTC	CASSQGTGRTGYGYTF